Sequencing of this T cell receptor beta chain was carried out in a study of blood T cell repertoires in COVID-19. In the study overall: The United States, Italy and Spain were the sources of the acute and convalescent COVID-19 samples.

Original processing methods: Cell counts per sample came from amplifying reference gene primers. The method was immunoSEQ multiplex PCR; TCRdb's version includes in-frame clones alone and lacks a portion of them. V, J and clone size are those of that table, while D and trimming were read from the DNA. The sample shows 150,000 to 200,000 clones, more than 65% of them seen only once. Germline V CDR1 and CDR2: LGHDT, YNNKEL (reference sequence). The CDR3 has 17 residues. Trimming shortened V by 3 bases and J by 2 bases, and 14 bases separated the two germline ends. The chain recombines TRBV3-1 (or the pseudogene TRBV3-2) with TRBJ2-6; tentatively, D is TRBD1 (6 bases). Material for sequencing was peripheral blood. The sequence came from a human donor with acute or convalescent COVID-19. The donor label of this sample is uncertain. CDR3 region: CASSQGTYTTGANVLTF. The CDR3 DNA is TGTGCCAGCAGCCAGGGGACATATACAACTGGGGCCAACGTCCTGACTTTC.